Shown below are 7 T cell receptor beta chains from a single sample sequenced in a study of vaccination effects on CD4 cells after COVID-19. These receptors are not linked to any known antigen. Culture proceeded for 10 days, and CD4+ T cells were then isolated. The repertoire was sequenced with immunoSEQ multiplex PCR; TCRdb's copy has only in-frame clones and lacks some. This repertoire shows under 50,000 clones, 55% to 75% found once; its top ten account for roughly 6%. This specimen was CD4+ T cells from PBMCs cultured without peptide, taken before COVID-19 vaccination. Source of these receptors: a human donor who received a COVID-19 vaccine.

The chain couples TRBV6-6 to TRBJ2-5; possibly TRBD2 for D (5 bases). The CDR3 sequence is 12 residues long. CDR1 and CDR2 (germline): MNHNY, SVGAGI (reference sequence). V gave up 6 bases and J gave up 10 bases, with 15 bases separating them. This CDR3 reads CASRTSGVGQYF. As DNA, the CDR3 is TGTGCCAGCAGGACCTCCGGGGTGGGCCAGTACTTC.

This clone was seen a handful of times. This chain uses TRBV9 with TRBJ1-3; 8 bases match TRBD1. The CDR3 runs 18 residues. Per the germline V gene, CDR1 is SGDLS and CDR2 is YYNGEE. V dropped 3 bases and J dropped 10; count of bases not matched to a gene: 21. The CDR3 region is CASSAGQGWSGRGPTIYF. The DNA for the CDR3 is TGTGCCAGCAGCGCCGGACAGGGATGGAGTGGTAGGGGTCCGACCATATATTTT.

A few counts support this clone. The chain employs TRBV2 and TRBJ2-2; 9 nucleotides line up with TRBD1. CDR1 is SNHLY, CDR2 FYNNEI, per germline. J gave up 0 bases and V 11 bases, and 4 bases lay outside the gene matches. The CDR3 loop spans 14 amino acids. The CDR3: CAGRQGANTGELFF. CDR3 coding DNA: TGTGCCGGACGACAGGGGGCGAACACCGGGGAGCTGTTTTTT. Filled out from reference TRBV2 and TRBJ2-2, the complete variable domain reads EPEVTQTPSHQVTQMGQEVILRCVPISNHLYFYWYRQILGQKVEFLVSFYNNEISEKSEIFDDQFSVERPDGSNFTLKIRSTKLEDSAMYFCAGRQGANTGELFFGEGSRLTVL.

The chain links TRBV6-4 to TRBJ2-7; possibly TRBD1 or TRBD2 for D (6 bases each). Germline CDR1 and CDR2: MRHNA and SNTAGT. The CDR3 is made up of 16 amino acids. The V end was cut by 0 bases, the J end by 0 bases, with 12 bases between. The CDR3 protein is CASSDSGGPSSYEQYF. The CDR3 bases are TGTGCCAGCAGTGACTCGGGGGGCCCCTCCTCCTACGAGCAGTACTTC.

The chain carries TRBV18 and TRBJ2-1, with 7 positions matching TRBD1. Germline V gives CDR1 KGHSH, CDR2 LQKENI. CDR3 length equals 13 residues. V gave up 5 bases and J gave up 6 bases; unmatched junction bases: 4. The CDR3 spells CASSFGTVNEQFF. CDR3 DNA: TGTGCCAGCTCATTCGGGACAGTCAATGAGCAGTTCTTC.

In its sample, this clone was seen a few times. The genes are TRBV2 and TRBJ1-5; D perhaps matches TRBD1 (6 bases). The V gene lost 7 bases and the J gene lost 3 bases, with 16 bases spanning the gap. Germline-derived CDR1 and CDR2 are SNHLY and FYNNEI. This CDR3 has 15 residues. The CDR3 spells CASKLGTGSNQPQHF. CDR3 DNA sequence: TGTGCCAGCAAGTTGGGAACAGGGTCCAATCAGCCCCAGCATTTT.

A remark on this clone: This sample also contains other DNA sequences that code for the same CDR3. This sequence joins TRBV9 and TRBJ1-1; a possible D gene is TRBD1 (5 bases). The CDR3 has 13 amino acids. Trimming removed 4 bases from V and 4 bases from J, with 11 bases in between. Looked up from germline, CDR1 is SGDLS and CDR2 is YYNGEE. This CDR3 is CASSWGDGTEAFF. DNA for the CDR3: TGTGCCAGCAGCTGGGGGGATGGCACTGAAGCTTTCTTT.